This T cell receptor beta chain originates from a study of blood T cell repertoires in COVID-19. Study background: From the United States, Italy and Spain came samples of acute and convalescent COVID-19. Nucleic acid was either cDNA or gDNA, and it came from T cells, B-cell-depleted T cells, or PBMCs.

This CDR3 is built from 17 residues. CDR1 and CDR2 from the germline V gene are PRHDT and FYEKMQ (reference sequence). Unmatched junction bases numbered 3, after V lost 4 bases and J lost 2 bases. Per the authors' pipeline: Nucleated cell number was recorded as an estimate derived from reference gene primer amplification. The repertoire was sequenced with immunoSEQ multiplex PCR; TCRdb's copy has only in-frame clones and lacks some. The V and J calls and clone size come from that table; D and trimming were worked out from the DNA. Counted here are roughly 170,000 clones, around 89% occurring once; the ten biggest clones make up more than 25%.

The chain has TRBV13 and TRBJ2-6; 12 bases map to TRBD1. The receptor's source is a man between 60 and 75 years old with acute or convalescent COVID-19. The sample consisted of peripheral blood. The CDR3 reads CASSSGQGATGANVLTF. CDR3 nucleotide sequence: TGTGCCAGCAGCTCGGGACAGGGGGCAACTGGGGCCAACGTCCTGACTTTC. Full variable domain (outside the CDR3, taken from reference TRBV13 and TRBJ2-6): AAGVIQSPRHLIKEKRETATLKCYPIPRHDTVYWYQQGPGQDPQFLISFYEKMQSDKGSIPDRFSAQQFSDYHSELNMSSLELGDSALYFCASSSGQGATGANVLTFGAGSRLTVL.